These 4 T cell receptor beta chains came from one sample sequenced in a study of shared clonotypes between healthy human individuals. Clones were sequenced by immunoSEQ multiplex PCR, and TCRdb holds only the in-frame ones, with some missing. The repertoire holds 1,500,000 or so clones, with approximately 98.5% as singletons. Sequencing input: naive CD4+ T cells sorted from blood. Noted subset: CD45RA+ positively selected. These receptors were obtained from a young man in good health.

The CDR3 protein is CASSIGGLRGTEAFF. The CDR3 DNA sequence: TGTGCCAGTAGTATAGGTGGACTCCGGGGCACTGAAGCTTTCTTT. The chain joins TRBV19 to TRBJ1-1, with D unclear. Germline-derived CDR1 and CDR2 are LNHDA and SQIVND (reference sequence). V gave up 1 base and J gave up 4 bases, with 13 bases separating them. The length of the CDR3 is 15 residues.

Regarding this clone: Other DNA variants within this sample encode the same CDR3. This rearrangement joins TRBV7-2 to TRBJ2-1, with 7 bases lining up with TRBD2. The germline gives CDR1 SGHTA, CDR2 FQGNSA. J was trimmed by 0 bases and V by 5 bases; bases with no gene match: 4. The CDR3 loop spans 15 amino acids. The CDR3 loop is CASSPSGSSYNEQFF. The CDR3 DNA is TGTGCCAGCAGCCCTAGCGGTAGCTCCTACAATGAGCAGTTCTTC.

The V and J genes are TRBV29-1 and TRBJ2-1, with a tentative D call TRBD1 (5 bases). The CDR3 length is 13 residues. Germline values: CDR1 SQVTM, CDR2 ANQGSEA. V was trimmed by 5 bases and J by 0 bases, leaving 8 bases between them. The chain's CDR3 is CSVRRGSYNEQFF. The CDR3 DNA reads TGCAGCGTTCGTAGGGGCTCCTACAATGAGCAGTTCTTC.

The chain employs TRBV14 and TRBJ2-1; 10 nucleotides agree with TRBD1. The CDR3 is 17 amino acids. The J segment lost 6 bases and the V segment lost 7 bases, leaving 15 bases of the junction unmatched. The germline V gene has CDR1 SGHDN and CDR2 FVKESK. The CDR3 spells CASTPDVRTGGGNEQFF. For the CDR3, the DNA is TGTGCCAGCACCCCAGACGTTCGGACAGGGGGTGGCAATGAGCAGTTCTTC.